The clone carrying this T cell receptor (beta chain) was observed a few times. In the authors' workflow: Amplification with reference gene primers provided the estimates of nucleated cell counts. Repertoires were generated with immunoSEQ multiplex PCR, while TCRdb's copy carries only in-frame clones and drops some. That table gives V, J and clone size, and the DNA gave D and trimming. Of some 14,000 clones listed, roughly 88% are singletons. This sample was included in a study of blood T cell repertoires in COVID-19. Looking at the study overall: Donors in the United States, Italy and Spain gave samples during acute or convalescent COVID-19. PBMCs, B-cell-depleted T cells, or T cells provided the cDNA or gDNA that made up the material.

The TCR originated in a human donor in a cohort sampled during active COVID-19. Input material: peripheral blood.

The CDR3 DNA reads TGTGCCAGCAGCCCCCGAGGCCGGGGCGGGGGGTTGGCCGGGGAGCTGTTTTTT. It yields the protein CASSPRGRGGGLAGELFF. The chain recombines TRBV3-1 (or the pseudogene TRBV3-2) with TRBJ2-2; 8 positions match TRBD2. The CDR3 loop spans 18 amino acids. Losses at the gene ends were 4 bases for V and 6 bases for J; bases not matched to a gene: 16. Germline V lookup: CDR1 LGHDT, CDR2 YNNKEL (reference sequence).